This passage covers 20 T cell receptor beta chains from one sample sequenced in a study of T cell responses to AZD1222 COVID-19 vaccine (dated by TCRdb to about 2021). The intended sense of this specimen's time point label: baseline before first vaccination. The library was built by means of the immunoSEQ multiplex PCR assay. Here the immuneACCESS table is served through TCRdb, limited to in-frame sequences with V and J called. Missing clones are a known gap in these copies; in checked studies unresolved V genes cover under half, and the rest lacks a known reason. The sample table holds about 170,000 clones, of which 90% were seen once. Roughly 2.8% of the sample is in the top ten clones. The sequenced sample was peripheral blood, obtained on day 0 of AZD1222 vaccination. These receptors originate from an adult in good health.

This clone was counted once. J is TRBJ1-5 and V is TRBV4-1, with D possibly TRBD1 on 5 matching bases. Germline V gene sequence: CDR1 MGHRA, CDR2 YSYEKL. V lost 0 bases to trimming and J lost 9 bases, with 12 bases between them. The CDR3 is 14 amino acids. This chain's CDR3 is CASSQERGGGPQHF. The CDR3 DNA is TGCGCCAGCAGCCAAGAAAGGGGCGGGGGGCCCCAGCATTTT.

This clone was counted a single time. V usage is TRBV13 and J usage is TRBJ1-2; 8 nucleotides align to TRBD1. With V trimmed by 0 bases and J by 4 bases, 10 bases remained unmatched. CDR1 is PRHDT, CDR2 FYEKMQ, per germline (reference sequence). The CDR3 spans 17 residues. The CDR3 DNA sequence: TGTGCCAGCAGCTTAGGAACAGGGGGGGGAGCTGGCTATGGCTACACCTTC. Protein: CASSLGTGGGAGYGYTF.

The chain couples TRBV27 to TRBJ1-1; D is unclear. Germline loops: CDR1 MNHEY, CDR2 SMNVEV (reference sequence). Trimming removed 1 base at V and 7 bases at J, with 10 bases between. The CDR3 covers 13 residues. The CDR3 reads CASSLYPPGEAFF. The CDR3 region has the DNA TGTGCCAGCAGTTTATACCCTCCCGGTGAAGCTTTCTTT.

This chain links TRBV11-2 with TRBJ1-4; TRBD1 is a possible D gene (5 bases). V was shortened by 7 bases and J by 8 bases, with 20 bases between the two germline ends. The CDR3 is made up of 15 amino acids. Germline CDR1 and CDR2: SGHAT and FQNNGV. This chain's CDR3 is CASTPGTGRGEKLFF. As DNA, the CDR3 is TGTGCCAGCACCCCAGGGACGGGGCGCGGGGAAAAACTGTTTTTT.

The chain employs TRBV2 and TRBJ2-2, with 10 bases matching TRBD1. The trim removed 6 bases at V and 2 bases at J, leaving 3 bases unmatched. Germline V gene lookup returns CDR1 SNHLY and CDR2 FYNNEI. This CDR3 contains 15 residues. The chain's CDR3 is CASRGDRGNTGELFF. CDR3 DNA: TGTGCCAGCAGGGGGGACAGGGGTAACACCGGGGAGCTGTTTTTT.

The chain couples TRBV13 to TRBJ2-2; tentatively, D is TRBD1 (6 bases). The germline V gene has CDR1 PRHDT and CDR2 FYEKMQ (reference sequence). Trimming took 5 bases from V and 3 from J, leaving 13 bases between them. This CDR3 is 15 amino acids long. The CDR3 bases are TGTGCCAGCAGCCGACAGGTTTTGGACACCGGGGAGCTGTTTTTT. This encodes CASSRQVLDTGELFF.

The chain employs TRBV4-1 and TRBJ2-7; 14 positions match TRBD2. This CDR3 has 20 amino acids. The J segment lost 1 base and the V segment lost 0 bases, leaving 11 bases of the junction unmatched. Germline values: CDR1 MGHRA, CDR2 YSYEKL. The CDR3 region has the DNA TGCGCCAGCAGCCAAGATATTGGGAGGACTAGCGGGGGGCCTTCCTACGAGCAGTACTTC. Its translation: CASSQDIGRTSGGPSYEQYF.

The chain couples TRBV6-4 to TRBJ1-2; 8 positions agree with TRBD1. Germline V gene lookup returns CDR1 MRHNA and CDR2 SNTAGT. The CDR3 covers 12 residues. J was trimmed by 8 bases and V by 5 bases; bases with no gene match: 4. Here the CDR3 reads CASSSPGGGYTF. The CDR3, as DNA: TGTGCCAGCAGTTCACCAGGGGGCGGCTACACCTTC.

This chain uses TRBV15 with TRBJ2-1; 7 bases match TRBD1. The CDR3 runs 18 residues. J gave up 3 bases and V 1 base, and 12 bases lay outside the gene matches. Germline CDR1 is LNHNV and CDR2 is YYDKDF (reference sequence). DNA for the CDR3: TGTGCCACCAGCAGAGGAGGGGACAGCCTTTTTTTCTACAATGAGCAGTTCTTC. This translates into CATSRGGDSLFFYNEQFF.

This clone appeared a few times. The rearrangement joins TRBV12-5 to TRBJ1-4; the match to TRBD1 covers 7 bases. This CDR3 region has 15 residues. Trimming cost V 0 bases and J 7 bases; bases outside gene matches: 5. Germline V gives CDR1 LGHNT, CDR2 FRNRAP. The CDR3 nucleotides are TGTGCTAGTGGTTTGGTACAGGGGCGAGGTGAAAAACTGTTTTTT. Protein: CASGLVQGRGEKLFF.

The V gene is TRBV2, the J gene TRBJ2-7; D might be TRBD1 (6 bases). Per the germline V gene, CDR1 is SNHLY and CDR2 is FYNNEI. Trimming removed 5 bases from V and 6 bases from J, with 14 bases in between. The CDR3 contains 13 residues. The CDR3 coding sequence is TGTGCCAGCAGTTCCTTAGACAGGCTCGAGCAGTACTTC. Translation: CASSSLDRLEQYF.

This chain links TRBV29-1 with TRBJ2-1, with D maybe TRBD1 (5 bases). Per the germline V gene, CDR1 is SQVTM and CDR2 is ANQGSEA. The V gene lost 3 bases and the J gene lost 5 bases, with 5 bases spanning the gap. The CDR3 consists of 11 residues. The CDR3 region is CSVDRDNEQFF. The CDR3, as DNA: TGCAGCGTTGACAGGGACAATGAGCAGTTCTTC.

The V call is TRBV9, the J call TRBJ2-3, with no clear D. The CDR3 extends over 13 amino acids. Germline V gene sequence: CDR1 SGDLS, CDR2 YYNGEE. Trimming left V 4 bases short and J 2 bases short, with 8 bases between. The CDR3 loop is CASSPLNTDTQYF. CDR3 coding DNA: TGTGCCAGCAGCCCCCTCAACACAGATACGCAGTATTTT.

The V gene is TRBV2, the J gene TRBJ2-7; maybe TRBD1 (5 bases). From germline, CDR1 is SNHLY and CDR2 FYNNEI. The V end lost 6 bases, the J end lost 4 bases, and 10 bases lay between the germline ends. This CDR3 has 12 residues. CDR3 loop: CASSLGVYEQYF. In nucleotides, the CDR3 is TGTGCCAGCAGCCTAGGGGTTTACGAGCAGTACTTC.

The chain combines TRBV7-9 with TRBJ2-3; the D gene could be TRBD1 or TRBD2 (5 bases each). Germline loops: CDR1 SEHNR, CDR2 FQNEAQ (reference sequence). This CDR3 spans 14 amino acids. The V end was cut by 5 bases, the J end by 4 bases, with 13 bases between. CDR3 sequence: CASSLRDPPDTQYF. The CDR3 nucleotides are TGTGCCAGCAGCCTCCGGGACCCTCCAGATACGCAGTATTTT.

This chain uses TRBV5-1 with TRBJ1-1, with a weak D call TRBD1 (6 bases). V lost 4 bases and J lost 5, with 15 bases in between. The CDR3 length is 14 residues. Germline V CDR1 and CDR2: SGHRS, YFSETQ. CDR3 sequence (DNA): TGCGCCAGCAGCCCCGGGGGGCCCTTAACTGAAGCTTTCTTT. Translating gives CASSPGGPLTEAFF.

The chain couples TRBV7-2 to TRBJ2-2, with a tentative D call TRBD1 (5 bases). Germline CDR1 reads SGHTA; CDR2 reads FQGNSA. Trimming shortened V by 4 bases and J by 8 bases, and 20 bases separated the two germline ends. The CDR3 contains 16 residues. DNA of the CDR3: TGTGCCAGCAGCTCGTCATGGGGCAGGGCTGGTGGGGAGCTGTTTTTT. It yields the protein CASSSSWGRAGGELFF.

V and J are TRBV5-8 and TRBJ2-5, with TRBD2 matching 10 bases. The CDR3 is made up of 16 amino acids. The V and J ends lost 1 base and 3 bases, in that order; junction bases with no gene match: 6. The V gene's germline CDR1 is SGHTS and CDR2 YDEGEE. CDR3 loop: CASSLYQRGGEETQYF. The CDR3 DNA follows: TGTGCCAGCAGCTTGTACCAGCGGGGGGGGGAAGAGACCCAGTACTTC. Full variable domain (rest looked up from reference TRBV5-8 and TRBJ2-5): EAGVTQSPTHLIKTRGQQATLRCSPISGHTSVYWYQQALGLGLQFLLWYDEGEERNRGNFPPRFSGRQFPNYSSELNVNALELEDSALYLCASSLYQRGGEETQYFGPGTRLLVL.

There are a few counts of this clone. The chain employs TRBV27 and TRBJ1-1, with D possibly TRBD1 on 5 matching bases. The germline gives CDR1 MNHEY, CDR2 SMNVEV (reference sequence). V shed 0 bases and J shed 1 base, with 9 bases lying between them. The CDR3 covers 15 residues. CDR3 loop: CASSLSPTGNTEAFF. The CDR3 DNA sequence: TGTGCCAGCAGTTTATCTCCCACAGGGAACACTGAAGCTTTCTTT.

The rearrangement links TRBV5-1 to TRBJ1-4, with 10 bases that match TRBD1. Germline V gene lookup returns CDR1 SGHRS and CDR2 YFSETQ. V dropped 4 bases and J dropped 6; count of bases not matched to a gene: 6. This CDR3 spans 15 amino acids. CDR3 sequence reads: CASSLRQGADEKLFF. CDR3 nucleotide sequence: TGCGCCAGCAGCCTCCGACAGGGGGCGGATGAAAAACTGTTTTTT. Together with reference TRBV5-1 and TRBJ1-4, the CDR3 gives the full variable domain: KAGVTQTPRYLIKTRGQQVTLSCSPISGHRSVSWYQQTPGQGLQFLFEYFSETQRNKGNFPGRFSGRQFSNSRSEMNVSTLELGDSALYLCASSLRQGADEKLFFGSGTQLSVL.